This entry lists 10 T cell receptor beta chains sequenced from one sample in a study of tumor-infiltrating lymphocytes in primary liver carcinoma. Scientists recovered RNA and DNA together from roughly 21-30 mg of unsorted bulk tissue. Starting from around 0.45 ug of total RNA, TCR beta cDNA was produced with a primer in the constant region. Three rounds of nested multiplex PCR with slightly modified ARM-PCR produced TCR beta libraries. For around 10 cycles apiece, the opening two PCR rounds ran with TRBV1-TRBV30 forward primers and a C-beta reverse primer. Each CDR3 protein gets one entry after TCRdb re-called the multiplex PCR reads with MiXCR. Of tens of thousands of distinct CDR3 sequences in the sample, 60% to 85% were seen once. Sequencing input: liver tumor tissue from sampling region 5. Subset noted: tumor region T5, tumor centre. These receptors came from a man aged 35 to 55 with primary liver carcinoma and hepatitis B virus infection.

This clonotype was observed once. The missing conserved phenylalanine or tryptophan at the end of this CDR3 makes a read error likely. It is unclear where the CDR3 begins or ends on the DNA, so no DNA is shown, and the CDR3 is as TCRdb lists it. The V gene is TRBV6-1, the J gene TRBJ2-1; TRBD2 reflects the table's D call only, with no check against the DNA. The length of the CDR3 is 14 amino acids, counting both ends. The germline V gene encodes CDR1 MNHNS and CDR2 SASEGT. CDR3 amino acids: CASSPTSGYNEQFS.

As regards this clonotype: A read error may produce the germline difference seen at one junction end. V usage is TRBV7-9 and J usage is TRBJ2-1; 7 bases are a match to TRBD2. CDR3 length: 16 residues. CDR1 and CDR2 from the germline V gene are SEHNR and FQNEAQ (reference sequence). Here the CDR3 DNA reads TGTGCAAGCAGCCCGGGCAGGGCGGGAGTCTGGGGTGAGCAGTTCTTC. This gives the protein CASSPGRAGVWGEQFF.

The gene calls are TRBV21-1 and TRBJ2-1; TRBD2 is the table's D call, not checked against the DNA. TRBV21-1 is described as a pseudogene. The CDR3 is 15 residues long. The CDR3 is CASTKEARGSNEHFF. CDR3 nucleotide sequence: TGTGCCAGCACCAAAGAGGCGCGAGGTAGCAATGAGCATTTCTTC.

Turning to this clonotype: The junction shows a germline mismatch at one end, possibly a read error. V gene TRBV12-3 or TRBV12-4 combines with J gene TRBJ2-1, with 8 bases aligning to TRBD2. The length of the CDR3 is 18 residues. CDR3 in DNA: TGTGCCAGCAGTACTAGGGGAGCGGGAGAAGGTTCCTACAATGAGCAGTTTTTC. Amino acids: CASSTRGAGEGSYNEQFF.

Notes on this clonotype: The junction departs from the called germline gene at one end, perhaps through a read error. The chain links TRBV12-3 or TRBV12-4 to TRBJ2-3; TRBD1 is a possible D gene (5 bases). The CDR3 runs to 14 residues. CDR3 residues: CASSLRQGTDTQYF. DNA of the CDR3: TGTGCCAGCAGTTTAAGGCAGGGCACAGATACACAGTATTTT.

Details on this clonotype: Being one base from a much bigger clone, this may be a read error. The CDR3 spells CTSTSRQDDNEQFF. The CDR3 DNA sequence: TGTACCAGCACTTCGAGGCAGGACGACAATGAGCAGTTCTTC. This sequence joins TRBV25-1 and TRBJ2-1; unclear D gene. Germline-derived CDR1 and CDR2 are MGHDK and SYGVNS. The CDR3 extends over 14 amino acids.

The rearrangement joins TRBV13 to TRBJ2-7, with D perhaps being TRBD1 or TRBD2 (5 bases each). Trimming pared 7 bases from V and 0 bases from J, leaving 16 bases between. There are 15 residues in the CDR3. CDR1 and CDR2 from the germline V gene are PRHDT and FYEKMQ (reference sequence). In DNA form, the CDR3 reads TGTGCCAGCAACCCCCCGGCAGGGAGCTCCTACGAGCAGTACTTC. Translated: CASNPPAGSSYEQYF.

Regarding this clonotype: This may arise from a read error, as a much more abundant clone is one base away. The V and J genes are TRBV7-8 and TRBJ2-1; TRBD2 matches 8 bases. The germline CDR1 and CDR2 sequences are SGHVS and FQNEAQ. The CDR3 covers 19 residues. In DNA form, the CDR3 reads TGTGCCAGCAGCTTACGTAGGAGTAGCGGGATCTCCTCCTTCAATGAGCAGTTCTTC. This gives the protein CASSLRRSSGISSFNEQFF.

This clonotype has at least ten counts. V usage is TRBV7-9 and J usage is TRBJ2-5; D unresolved. CDR3 length: 13 amino acids. Germline loops: CDR1 SEHNR, CDR2 FQNEAQ (reference sequence). The germline V and J ends were trimmed by 7 bases and 1 base, with 10 bases remaining between them. The CDR3 spells CASTPESQETQYF. The CDR3 DNA reads as TGTGCCAGCACCCCCGAGTCCCAAGAGACCCAGTACTTC.

Notes on this clonotype: At one end, the junction sequence differs from germline, possibly due to a read error. This chain links TRBV19 with TRBJ2-5; D may match TRBD1 or TRBD2 (6 bases each). The CDR3 is 12 amino acids. CDR1 is LNHDA, CDR2 SQIVND, per germline (reference sequence). The CDR3 region has the DNA TGTGCCACGAGGGACAACCGGGAGACCCAGAACTTC. As protein: CATRDNRETQNF.